These 9 T cell receptor beta chains were sequenced from one sample in a study of blood T cell repertoires in COVID-19. The method was immunoSEQ multiplex PCR; TCRdb's version includes in-frame clones alone and lacks a portion of them. The table includes about 190,000 clones, around 84% detected once. The sequenced material came from peripheral blood. These TCRs come from a man aged 40-49 years with active or convalescent COVID-19.

The chain recombines TRBV4-1 with TRBJ1-4, with TRBD1 as a possible D gene (5 bases). The CDR3 has 15 amino acids. Germline CDR1 reads MGHRA; CDR2 reads YSYEKL. V was cut by 1 base and J by 6 bases, with 12 bases left in between. For the CDR3, the DNA is TGCGCCAGCAGCCAAGTGATGGGGCAGGATGAAAAACTGTTTTTT. This codes for CASSQVMGQDEKLFF.

The chain joins TRBV12-3 or TRBV12-4 to TRBJ1-1, with D possibly being TRBD1 (6 bases). CDR3 length: 13 amino acids. Trimming cost V 6 bases and J 9 bases, with 17 bases left between them. In nucleotides, the CDR3 is TGTGCCAGCAGATCCCCCGGACAGACTCAAGCTTTCTTT. Its translation: CASRSPGQTQAFF.

The V gene is TRBV2, the J gene TRBJ1-2, with TRBD1 identical over 11 bases. The CDR3 is 14 amino acids. Germline V lookup: CDR1 SNHLY, CDR2 FYNNEI. With 3 bases clipped from V and 8 bases from J, the junction kept 5 bases outside the gene matches. The CDR3 protein is CASSDGQGARGYTF. The DNA of the CDR3 is TGTGCCAGCAGTGATGGACAGGGGGCGCGCGGCTACACCTTC.

V and J are TRBV12-3 or TRBV12-4 and TRBJ1-4, with D maybe TRBD1 (5 bases). The CDR3 is 12 amino acids. V dropped 6 bases and J dropped 10 bases, with 12 bases sitting between them. This CDR3 reads CASRTDDRKLFF. The CDR3 DNA reads as TGTGCCAGCAGAACCGACGACAGAAAACTGTTTTTT.

CDR3 nucleotide sequence: TGTGCCAGCAGCTTACGGTCAGGGAATGCAGAGACCCAGTACTTC. Residues: CASSLRSGNAETQYF. V is TRBV11-3 and J is TRBJ2-5; TRBD1 is a possible D gene (5 bases). V lost 2 bases, J lost 4 bases, and 14 bases lay in between. The CDR3 length is 15 residues. Looked up from germline, CDR1 is SGHNT and CDR2 is YENEEA.

This chain uses TRBV18 with TRBJ2-1; D gene unclear. Trimming removed 3 bases from V and 4 bases from J, with 7 bases in between. This CDR3 has 13 amino acids. CDR1 is KGHSH and CDR2 is LQKENI in the germline V gene. CDR3 sequence reads: CASSPQDYNEQFF. CDR3 DNA sequence: TGTGCCAGCTCACCGCAGGATTACAATGAGCAGTTCTTC.

This clone was counted once. CDR3: CASSPKGAAKNIQYF. The CDR3 bases are TGTGCCAGCAGCCCGAAGGGGGCCGCCAAAAACATTCAGTACTTC. The chain links TRBV3-1 (or the pseudogene TRBV3-2) to TRBJ2-4; TRBD1 aligns across 7 bases. Germline V lookup: CDR1 LGHDT, CDR2 YNNKEL (reference sequence). The CDR3 has 15 amino acids. Trimming removed 4 bases from V and 1 base from J; junction bases left unmatched: 4.

The chain couples TRBV28 to TRBJ2-1, with 8 bases matching TRBD1. This CDR3 region has 12 residues. Trimming removed 11 bases from V and 7 bases from J; junction bases left unmatched: 7. Germline V gives CDR1 MDHEN, CDR2 SYDVKM. CDR3 sequence: CACGQGRNEQFF. The DNA for the CDR3 is TGTGCCTGTGGACAGGGTAGGAATGAGCAGTTCTTC.

The chain couples TRBV19 to TRBJ2-1; 9 nucleotides align to TRBD1. Germline V gene sequence: CDR1 LNHDA, CDR2 SQIVND (reference sequence). CDR3 length: 16 residues. Trimming took 9 bases from V and 0 from J; bases not matched to a gene: 9. The DNA for the CDR3 is TGTGCCAGCCGGACAGGGGCCCTTTCCTCCTACAATGAGCAGTTCTTC. This translates into CASRTGALSSYNEQFF. Based on the CDR3 plus reference TRBV19 and TRBJ2-1, the full variable domain is DGGITQSPKYLFRKEGQNVTLSCEQNLNHDAMYWYRQDPGQGLRLIYYSQIVNDFQKGDIAEGYSVSREKKESFPLTVTSAQKNPTAFYLCASRTGALSSYNEQFFGPGTRLTVL.